The 32 T cell receptor beta chains listed next were all sequenced from one sample in a study of CD8 T cells in Susac syndrome. Reverse transcription of 0.5 to 1 ug RNA used random hexamers. TCRdb processed the immunoSEQ multiplex PCR reads anew with MiXCR; each CDR3 protein has one entry. Found here are fewer than 350,000 distinct CDR3 sequences, about nine tenths of them singletons; the top ten hold more than 0.15%. Input material: CD8+ T cells from PBMCs. The receptors stem from a human donor with multiple sclerosis.

V is TRBV12-3 or TRBV12-4 and J is TRBJ2-1; possibly TRBD2 for D (5 bases). The V gene lost 6 bases and the J gene lost 6 bases, with 18 bases spanning the gap. The CDR3 consists of 15 residues. CDR3 in amino acids: CASRSVTPGTNEQFF. DNA of the CDR3: TGTGCCAGCAGATCCGTGACTCCGGGAACCAATGAGCAGTTCTTC.

The V gene is TRBV19, the J gene TRBJ2-7; D might be TRBD1 or TRBD2, each matching 5 bases. Germline lookup yields CDR1 LNHDA and CDR2 SQIVND (reference sequence). The germline V and J ends were trimmed by 3 bases and 7 bases, with 19 bases remaining between them. The CDR3 totals 15 residues. The CDR3 spells CASSMGLGTEYEQYF. The CDR3 coding sequence is TGTGCCAGTAGTATGGGTCTGGGGACGGAATATGAGCAGTACTTC.

The rearrangement links TRBV29-1 to TRBJ2-7, with 10 bases matching TRBD1. CDR1 and CDR2 from the germline V gene are SQVTM and ANQGSEA. The CDR3 length is 15 residues. The V gene end was trimmed by 2 bases and the J gene end by 0 bases; junction bases not matched to a gene: 4. The CDR3 here is CSVEPGTGDSYEQYF. The DNA of the CDR3 is TGCAGCGTTGAACCCGGGACAGGGGACTCCTACGAGCAGTACTTC.

This clonotype was observed a single time. The genes are TRBV5-1 and TRBJ2-1, with D unresolved. The CDR3 sequence is 13 residues long. Per the germline V gene, CDR1 is SGHRS and CDR2 is YFSETQ. V was clipped by 2 bases and J by 6 bases, with 9 bases between them. DNA for the CDR3: TGCGCCAGCAGCTTTTTTGCGGCCAATGAGCAGTTCTTC. Its protein is CASSFFAANEQFF.

The rearrangement uses TRBV6-2 or TRBV6-3 and TRBJ2-4, with 7 bases identical to TRBD1. After removal of 2 bases from V and 14 bases from J, the junction contained 6 bases not matched to a gene. Germline CDR1 and CDR2: MNHEY and SVGEGT. The CDR3 is 12 residues long. The CDR3 protein is CASSYTTGREYF. The CDR3 coding sequence is TGTGCCAGCAGTTACACGACAGGGCGTGAGTACTTC.

The genes are TRBV9 and TRBJ2-6, with D hard to call. V was trimmed by 2 bases and J by 0 bases, leaving 15 bases between them. The CDR3 is made up of 18 amino acids. From germline, CDR1 is SGDLS and CDR2 YYNGEE. CDR3 bases: TGTGCCAGCAGCGTGTCAGGAACCGAAACCTCTGGGGCCAACGTCCTGACTTTC. Its protein product is CASSVSGTETSGANVLTF.

The J gene is TRBJ2-1, the V gene TRBV6-2 or TRBV6-3; the match to TRBD2 covers 8 bases. V trimming: 0 bases; J trimming: 3 bases; junction bases outside the gene matches: 10. The V gene's germline CDR1 is MNHEY and CDR2 SVGEGT. CDR3 length: 18 residues. The CDR3 spells CASSYSKPAGANYNEQFF. DNA for the CDR3: TGTGCCAGCAGTTACTCGAAGCCAGCGGGAGCAAACTACAATGAGCAGTTCTTC.

V gene TRBV19 combines with J gene TRBJ2-7, with D unclear. The CDR3 sequence is 13 residues long. Germline CDR1 and CDR2: LNHDA and SQIVND (reference sequence). V gave up 6 bases and J gave up 0 bases, with 9 bases separating them. CDR3 sequence: CASSFARSYEQYF. The CDR3 nucleotides are TGTGCCAGTAGCTTCGCCCGCTCCTACGAGCAGTACTTC.

The J gene is TRBJ1-1, the V gene TRBV10-2; D remains unclear. Trimming took off 6 bases at V and 1 base at J, with 9 bases between the two ends. CDR1 WSHSY and CDR2 SAAADI come from the germline V gene. The CDR3 is 13 amino acids. The CDR3 sequence is CASRDDGNTEAFF. The CDR3 DNA is TGCGCCAGCAGGGATGACGGGAACACTGAAGCTTTCTTT.

The rearrangement uses TRBV30 and TRBJ2-7, with D unclear. CDR1 and CDR2 (germline): GTSNPN, SVGIG (reference sequence). The V gene lost 1 base and the J gene lost 3 bases, with 7 bases spanning the gap. The CDR3 totals 12 residues. Here the CDR3 DNA reads TGTGCCTGGAGTGGGGCCCTCTACGAGCAGTACTTC. Amino acids: CAWSGALYEQYF.

The chain joins TRBV5-5 to TRBJ1-2; D call uncertain. CDR1 is SGHKS and CDR2 is YYEKEE in the germline V gene (reference sequence). CDR3 length: 12 residues. V shed 2 bases and J shed 4 bases, with 6 bases lying between them. The CDR3 nucleotides read TGTGCCAGCAGCTTTTCAGGCTATGGCTACACCTTC. Its protein product is CASSFSGYGYTF.

The chain couples TRBV6-2 or TRBV6-3 to TRBJ2-1, with TRBD2 identical over 10 bases. The V segment lost 5 bases and the J segment 4 bases; nucleotides outside the gene matches: 5. Germline V CDR1 and CDR2: MNHEY, SVGEGT. CDR3 length equals 15 residues. This CDR3 is CASSMLAGEYNEQFF. In nucleotides, the CDR3 is TGTGCCAGCAGTATGCTAGCGGGGGAATACAATGAGCAGTTCTTC.

The chain joins TRBV20-1 to TRBJ1-1, with D possibly being TRBD1 (5 bases). Germline values: CDR1 DFQATT, CDR2 SNEGSKA (reference sequence). This CDR3 comprises 13 residues. V lost 1 base and J 8 bases, leaving 14 bases between the germline ends. CDR3 bases: TGCAGTGCTAGAGGGGTGGGGCAACCAGAAGCTTTCTTT. Translated, it gives CSARGVGQPEAFF.

This clonotype showed up just once. The V call is TRBV20-1, the J call TRBJ2-7; 9 bases agree with TRBD2. The CDR3 totals 15 residues. Germline-derived CDR1 and CDR2 are DFQATT and SNEGSKA (reference sequence). V trimming: 5 bases; J trimming: 0 bases; junction bases outside the gene matches: 8. CDR3 loop: CSAPRLAAVSYEQYF. As DNA, the CDR3 is TGCAGTGCTCCCCGACTAGCGGCCGTCTCCTACGAGCAGTACTTC.

This rearrangement joins TRBV7-2 to TRBJ1-5, with a tentative D call TRBD1 (5 bases). Germline CDR1 reads SGHTA; CDR2 reads FQGNSA. Trimming took 7 bases from V and 1 from J, leaving 14 bases between them. This CDR3 contains 15 residues. The CDR3 region has the DNA TGTGCCAGCACCCCCTGGGGGAACAGCAATCAGCCCCAGCATTTT. This encodes CASTPWGNSNQPQHF.

This chain connects TRBV9 to TRBJ1-1; D remains unclear. This CDR3 contains 12 residues. V was shortened by 3 bases and J by 4 bases, with 7 bases between the two germline ends. Germline CDR1 and CDR2: SGDLS and YYNGEE. The CDR3 DNA sequence: TGTGCCAGCAGCGCCGAGGGCACTGAAGCTTTCTTT. This encodes CASSAEGTEAFF.

The V and J genes are TRBV7-2 and TRBJ1-2; D unresolved. The germline V gene has CDR1 SGHTA and CDR2 FQGNSA. The CDR3 length is 15 residues. The V end was cut by 3 bases, the J end by 3 bases, with 14 bases between. CDR3 in DNA: TGTGCCAGCAGCTTGTACCCAGGAGACCACTATGGCTACACCTTC. It codes for CASSLYPGDHYGYTF.

V and J are TRBV11-2 and TRBJ2-7; the D gene is possibly TRBD1 (5 bases). The V and J ends lost 5 bases and 3 bases respectively, with 20 bases between them. CDR1 is SGHAT, CDR2 FQNNGV, per germline. The CDR3 is 16 amino acids. CDR3 bases: TGTGCCAGCAGCCCGGAAGGGGCAGGGAAGATCTACGAGCAGTACTTC. It encodes CASSPEGAGKIYEQYF.

This clonotype occurred once. The genes are TRBV12-3 or TRBV12-4 and TRBJ1-2; 9 nucleotides agree with TRBD1. CDR3 size: 15 residues. V trimming: 6 bases; J trimming: 8 bases; junction bases outside the gene matches: 13. Here the CDR3 reads CASRRDHRGLWGYTF. CDR3 nucleotide sequence: TGTGCCAGCAGGCGAGACCACAGGGGGCTCTGGGGCTACACCTTC.

In regard to this clonotype: At one end the junction does not follow the germline gene, possibly because of a read error. The chain uses TRBV7-7 and TRBJ2-5, with a possible D match to TRBD1 (7 bases). The V gene's germline CDR1 is SSHAT and CDR2 FNYEAQ (reference sequence). The CDR3 runs 17 residues. The CDR3, as DNA: TGTGCTAGCAGCCCCTCAGGGGGGTCCCCGGATTACGAGACCCAGTACTTC. Protein sequence: CASSPSGGSPDYETQYF.

This sequence joins TRBV11-2 and TRBJ2-1, with a possible D match to TRBD1 (6 bases). Germline CDR1 reads SGHAT; CDR2 reads FQNNGV. This CDR3 contains 13 residues. Trimming stripped 1 base from V and 9 bases from J, with 10 bases between. The CDR3 here is CASSLGGTIEQFF. In nucleotides, the CDR3 is TGTGCCAGCAGCTTAGGGGGGACAATTGAGCAGTTCTTC.

The chain uses TRBV6-5 and TRBJ2-7; D gene unclear. CDR3 length: 16 amino acids. CDR1 is MNHEY, CDR2 SVGAGI, per germline. V dropped 0 bases and J dropped 0 bases, with 12 bases sitting between them. CDR3 loop: CASSYSLAESSYEQYF. CDR3 DNA: TGTGCCAGCAGTTACTCCCTCGCGGAGAGCTCCTACGAGCAGTACTTC.

The CDR3 spells CASSLGQGAGTGELFF. The DNA for the CDR3 is TGTGCCAGCAGTTTAGGGCAGGGGGCCGGCACCGGGGAGCTGTTTTTT. J is TRBJ2-2 and V is TRBV28; 8 nucleotides agree with TRBD1. Looked up from germline, CDR1 is MDHEN and CDR2 is SYDVKM. This CDR3 contains 16 residues. V was clipped by 2 bases and J by 4 bases; unmatched bases: 6. Full variable domain (outside the CDR3, taken from reference TRBV28 and TRBJ2-2): DVKVTQSSRYLVKRTGEKVFLECVQDMDHENMFWYRQDPGLGLRLIYFSYDVKMKEKGDIPEGYSVSREKKERFSLILESASTNQTSMYLCASSLGQGAGTGELFFGEGSRLTVL.

V is TRBV2 and J is TRBJ2-7; D call uncertain. CDR3 length: 15 amino acids. CDR1 is SNHLY, CDR2 FYNNEI, per germline. V was cut by 8 bases and J by 6 bases, with 23 bases left in between. CDR3 region: CASVGRVGLFTEQYF. The CDR3 DNA reads TGTGCCAGCGTTGGACGGGTGGGGTTATTCACCGAGCAGTACTTC.

The rearrangement uses TRBV7-9 and TRBJ1-3; D is possibly TRBD1 (5 bases). The ends were cut back, 5 bases at V and 14 bases at J, with 13 bases in the middle. Germline-derived CDR1 and CDR2 are SEHNR and FQNEAQ (reference sequence). The CDR3 sequence is 11 residues long. The DNA of the CDR3 is TGTGCCAGCAGCCACGGGACGGCGGTATATTTT. This gives the protein CASSHGTAVYF.

This rearrangement joins TRBV10-3 to TRBJ2-7; 7 bases map to TRBD1. This CDR3 is 15 amino acids long. The germline CDR1 and CDR2 sequences are ENHRY and SYGVKD. V dropped 4 bases and J dropped 3; count of bases not matched to a gene: 9. The CDR3 reads CAISAIPDRYYEQYF. The CDR3 DNA is TGTGCCATCAGTGCGATCCCGGACAGGTACTACGAGCAGTACTTC.

This clonotype was observed once. The gene calls are TRBV5-4 and TRBJ2-2; unclear D gene. Germline values: CDR1 SGHNT, CDR2 YYREEE (reference sequence). CDR3 length equals 14 residues. Deletions cut 0 bases from V and 5 bases from J, with 8 bases between. The chain's CDR3 is CASSLATVTGELFF. In DNA form, the CDR3 reads TGTGCCAGCAGCTTGGCGACGGTGACCGGGGAGCTGTTTTTT.

J is TRBJ2-7 and V is TRBV20-1; TRBD2 aligns across 8 bases. The V and J ends lost 0 bases and 3 bases, in that order; junction bases with no gene match: 7. In germline, CDR1 is DFQATT, CDR2 SNEGSKA (reference sequence). The CDR3 runs 15 residues. CDR3 sequence reads: CSARDPSAGGYEQYF. CDR3 nucleotides: TGCAGTGCTAGAGATCCAAGCGCGGGGGGCTACGAGCAGTACTTC.

This clonotype was seen once. The chain uses TRBV29-1 and TRBJ2-5, with unresolved D. This CDR3 has 11 amino acids. V lost 7 bases and J 7 bases, leaving 13 bases between the germline ends. Germline V gives CDR1 SQVTM, CDR2 ANQGSEA. This CDR3 reads CSARLSWTQYF. The CDR3 nucleotides are TGCAGCGCTCGCCTCAGTTGGACCCAGTACTTC.

The V and J genes are TRBV30 and TRBJ2-7; D is ambiguous. This CDR3 is built from 15 residues. V was shortened by 3 bases and J by 2 bases, with 17 bases between the two germline ends. Germline V CDR1 and CDR2: GTSNPN, SVGIG (reference sequence). The CDR3 loop is CAWREDPTSAYEQYF. The DNA of the CDR3 is TGTGCCTGGAGGGAAGATCCGACATCAGCCTACGAGCAGTACTTC.

This chain uses TRBV13 with TRBJ1-1; no clear D. CDR1 is PRHDT and CDR2 is FYEKMQ in the germline V gene (reference sequence). The CDR3 sequence is 13 residues long. The V end was cut by 5 bases, the J end by 1 base, with 8 bases between. The CDR3: CASSQDGNTEAFF. The CDR3 nucleotides are TGTGCCAGCAGCCAAGACGGGAACACTGAAGCTTTCTTT.

The chain has TRBV20-1 and TRBJ2-7, with 7 bases matching TRBD1. Germline CDR1 DFQATT, CDR2 SNEGSKA (reference sequence). The CDR3 contains 12 residues. Trimming cost V 5 bases and J 4 bases; bases outside gene matches: 5. The CDR3 nucleotides read TGCAGTGCTCCTGACAGGGTGTACGAGCAGTACTTC. This codes for CSAPDRVYEQYF.